The 8 T cell receptor beta chains given below trace back to one sample, sequenced in a study of T cell responses to AZD1222 COVID-19 vaccine. Clones were read by immunoSEQ multiplex PCR, and TCRdb kept only the in-frame ones, dropping some. The sample carries 150,000 to 200,000 clones, around 89% recorded once. The specimen was peripheral blood, collected on day 0 of AZD1222 vaccination. The source of these receptors is an adult in good health.

The genes are TRBV9 and TRBJ1-3; D not certain. This CDR3 has 15 amino acids. Germline loops: CDR1 SGDLS, CDR2 YYNGEE. V gave up 0 bases and J gave up 0 bases, with 7 bases separating them. The CDR3 sequence is CASSVASSSGNTIYF. The CDR3 nucleotides read TGTGCCAGCAGCGTAGCTTCCAGCTCTGGAAACACCATATATTTT.

This clone was counted a few times. The chain's CDR3 is CASSGETGGFTPLHF. The CDR3 nucleotides are TGCGCCAGCAGCGGGGAGACAGGGGGTTTTACACCCCTCCACTTT. This chain links TRBV5-1 with TRBJ1-6, with TRBD1 matching 9 bases. Losses at the gene ends were 4 bases for V and 11 bases for J; bases not matched to a gene: 10. The CDR3 has 15 residues. Looked up from germline, CDR1 is SGHRS and CDR2 is YFSETQ.

The V call is TRBV27, the J call TRBJ1-5; D is uncertain. This CDR3 region has 13 residues. Germline V gives CDR1 MNHEY, CDR2 SMNVEV (reference sequence). V lost 4 bases, J lost 5 bases, and 9 bases lay in between. The CDR3 DNA follows: TGTGCCAGCAGTTCCGCCGTATATCAGCCCCAGCATTTT. It is translated as CASSSAVYQPQHF.

The chain recombines TRBV28 with TRBJ2-7; 9 positions match TRBD2. The CDR3 is made up of 14 amino acids. Germline trimming cut 3 bases from V and 2 bases from J; bases unmatched to any gene: 2. Germline CDR1 is MDHEN and CDR2 is SYDVKM. The DNA of the CDR3 is TGTGCCAGCAGTTTCCCTAGCGGGACCTACGAGCAGTACTTC. Its translation: CASSFPSGTYEQYF. The complete variable domain, with remaining parts taken from reference TRBV28 and TRBJ2-7, reads DVKVTQSSRYLVKRTGEKVFLECVQDMDHENMFWYRQDPGLGLRLIYFSYDVKMKEKGDIPEGYSVSREKKERFSLILESASTNQTSMYLCASSFPSGTYEQYFGPGTRLTVT.

The chain employs TRBV30 and TRBJ1-2; D gene uncertain. CDR1 is GTSNPN, CDR2 SVGIG, per germline (reference sequence). Trimming removed 0 bases at V and 6 bases at J, with 5 bases between. The CDR3 runs 11 residues. The DNA of the CDR3 is TGTGCCTGGAGTGTACGTGATGGCTACACCTTC. Amino acids: CAWSVRDGYTF.

The J gene is TRBJ1-6, the V gene TRBV7-9, with D perhaps TRBD1 (6 bases). Deletions cut 0 bases from V and 9 bases from J, with 9 bases between. The length of the CDR3 is 14 residues. Looked up from germline, CDR1 is SEHNR and CDR2 is FQNEAQ (reference sequence). CDR3 protein: CASSLAGGGSPLHF. The CDR3 DNA follows: TGTGCCAGCAGCTTAGCGGGGGGCGGTTCACCCCTCCACTTT. The entire variable domain, with the rest obtained from reference TRBV7-9 and TRBJ1-6, is as follows: DTGVSQNPRHKITKRGQNVTFRCDPISEHNRLYWYRQTLGQGPEFLTYFQNEAQLEKSRLLSDRFSAERPKGSFSTLEIQRTEQGDSAMYLCASSLAGGGSPLHFGNGTRLTVT.

V usage is TRBV29-1 and J usage is TRBJ2-3; D perhaps matches TRBD1 (6 bases). Per germline, CDR1 SQVTM and CDR2 ANQGSEA. V was trimmed by 5 bases and J by 2 bases, leaving 14 bases between them. The CDR3 loop spans 14 amino acids. The chain's CDR3 is CSVRDGTFTDTQYF. In nucleotides, the CDR3 is TGCAGCGTTAGAGACGGGACATTCACAGATACGCAGTATTTT.

The chain couples TRBV6-5 to TRBJ1-4; D is ambiguous. The germline V gene has CDR1 MNHEY and CDR2 SVGAGI. The CDR3 runs 14 residues. V was trimmed by 6 bases and J by 5 bases, leaving 13 bases between them. The CDR3 loop reads CASSLGILNEKLFF. CDR3 nucleotide sequence: TGTGCCAGCAGCCTAGGGATTCTCAATGAAAAACTGTTTTTT.